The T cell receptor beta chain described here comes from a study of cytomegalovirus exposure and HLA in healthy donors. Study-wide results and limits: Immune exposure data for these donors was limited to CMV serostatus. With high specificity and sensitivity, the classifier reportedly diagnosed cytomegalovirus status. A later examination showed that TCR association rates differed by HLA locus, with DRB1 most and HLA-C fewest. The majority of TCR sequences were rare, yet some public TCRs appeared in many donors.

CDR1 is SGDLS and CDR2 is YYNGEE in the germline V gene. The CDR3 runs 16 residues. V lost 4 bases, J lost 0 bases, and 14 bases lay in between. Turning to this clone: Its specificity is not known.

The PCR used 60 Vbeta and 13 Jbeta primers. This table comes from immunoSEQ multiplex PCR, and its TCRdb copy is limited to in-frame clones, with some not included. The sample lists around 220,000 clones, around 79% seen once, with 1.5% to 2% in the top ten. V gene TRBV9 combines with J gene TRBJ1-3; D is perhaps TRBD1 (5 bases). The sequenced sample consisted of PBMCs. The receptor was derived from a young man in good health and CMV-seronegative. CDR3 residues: CASSPRDGHSGNTIYF. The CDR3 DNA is TGTGCCAGCAGCCCGCGGGACGGCCACTCTGGAAACACCATATATTTT.